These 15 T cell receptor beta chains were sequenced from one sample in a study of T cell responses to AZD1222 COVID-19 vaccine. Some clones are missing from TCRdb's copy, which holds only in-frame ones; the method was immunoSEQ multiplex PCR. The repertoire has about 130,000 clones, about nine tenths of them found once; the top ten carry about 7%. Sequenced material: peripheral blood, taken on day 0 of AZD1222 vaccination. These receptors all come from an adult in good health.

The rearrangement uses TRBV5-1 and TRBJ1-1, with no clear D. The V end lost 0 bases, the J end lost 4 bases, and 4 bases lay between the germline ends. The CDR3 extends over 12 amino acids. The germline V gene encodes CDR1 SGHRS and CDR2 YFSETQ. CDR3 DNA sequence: TGCGCCAGCAGCTTGGACAGCACTGAAGCTTTCTTT. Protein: CASSLDSTEAFF.

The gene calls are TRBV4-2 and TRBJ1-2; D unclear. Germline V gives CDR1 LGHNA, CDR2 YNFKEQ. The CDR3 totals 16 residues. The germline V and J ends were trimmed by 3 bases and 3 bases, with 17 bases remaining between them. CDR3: CASSQEEPYPHYGYTF. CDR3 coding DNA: TGTGCCAGCAGCCAGGAGGAACCATATCCCCACTATGGCTACACCTTC.

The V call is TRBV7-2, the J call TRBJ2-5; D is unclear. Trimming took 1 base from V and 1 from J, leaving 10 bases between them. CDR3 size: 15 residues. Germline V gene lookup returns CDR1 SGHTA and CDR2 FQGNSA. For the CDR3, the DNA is TGTGCCAGCAGCTTAGGTGGAGTCAGCCAAGAGACCCAGTACTTC. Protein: CASSLGGVSQETQYF.

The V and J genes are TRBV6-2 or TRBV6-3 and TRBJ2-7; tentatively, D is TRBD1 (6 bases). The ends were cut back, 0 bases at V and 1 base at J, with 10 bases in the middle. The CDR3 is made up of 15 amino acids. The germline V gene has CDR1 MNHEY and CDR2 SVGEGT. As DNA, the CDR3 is TGTGCCAGCAGTTACTCCGGACAGCTGTCCTACGAGCAGTACTTC. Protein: CASSYSGQLSYEQYF.

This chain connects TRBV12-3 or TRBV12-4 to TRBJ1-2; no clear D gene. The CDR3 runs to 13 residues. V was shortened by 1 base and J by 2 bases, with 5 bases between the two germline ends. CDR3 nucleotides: TGTGCCAGCAGTTTAGGGAGAAACTATGGCTACACCTTC. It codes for CASSLGRNYGYTF.

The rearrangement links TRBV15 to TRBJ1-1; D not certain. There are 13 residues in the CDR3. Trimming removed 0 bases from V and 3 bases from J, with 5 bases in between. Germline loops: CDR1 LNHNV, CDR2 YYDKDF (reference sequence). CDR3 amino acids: CATSREVDTEAFF. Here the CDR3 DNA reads TGTGCCACCAGCAGAGAGGTGGACACTGAAGCTTTCTTT.

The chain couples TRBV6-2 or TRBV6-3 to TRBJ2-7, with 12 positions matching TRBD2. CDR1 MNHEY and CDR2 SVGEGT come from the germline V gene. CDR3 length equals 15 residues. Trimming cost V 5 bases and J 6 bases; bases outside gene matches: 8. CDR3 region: CASSQRTSGVSEQYF. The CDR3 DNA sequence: TGTGCCAGCAGTCAGAGGACTAGCGGGGTAAGCGAGCAGTACTTC.

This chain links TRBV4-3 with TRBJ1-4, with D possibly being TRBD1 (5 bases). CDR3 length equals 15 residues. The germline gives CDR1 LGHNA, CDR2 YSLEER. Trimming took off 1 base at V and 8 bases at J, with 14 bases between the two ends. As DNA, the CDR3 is TGCGCCAGCAGCCAAGGTGGGGGGAGGGACGAAAAACTGTTTTTT. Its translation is CASSQGGGRDEKLFF.

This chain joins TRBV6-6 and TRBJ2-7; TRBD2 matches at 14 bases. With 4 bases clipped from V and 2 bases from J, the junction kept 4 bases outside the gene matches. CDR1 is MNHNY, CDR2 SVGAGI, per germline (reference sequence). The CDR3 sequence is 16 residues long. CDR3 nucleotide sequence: TGTGCCAGCAGTTCGAGACTAGCGGGGGGGACCTACGAGCAGTACTTC. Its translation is CASSSRLAGGTYEQYF.

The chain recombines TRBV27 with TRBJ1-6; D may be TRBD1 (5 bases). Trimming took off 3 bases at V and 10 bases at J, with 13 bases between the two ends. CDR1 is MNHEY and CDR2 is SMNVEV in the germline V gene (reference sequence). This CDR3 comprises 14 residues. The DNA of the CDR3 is TGTGCCAGCAGTTTTCTGGGGGAGGGATCACCCCTCCACTTT. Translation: CASSFLGEGSPLHF.

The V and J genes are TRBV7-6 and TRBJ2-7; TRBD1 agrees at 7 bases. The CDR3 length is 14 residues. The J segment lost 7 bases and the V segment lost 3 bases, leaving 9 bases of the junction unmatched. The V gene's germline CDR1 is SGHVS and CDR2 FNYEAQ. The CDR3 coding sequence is TGTGCCAGCAGCTTGAGCCAGGGGGAGAGAGAGCAGTACTTC. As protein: CASSLSQGEREQYF.

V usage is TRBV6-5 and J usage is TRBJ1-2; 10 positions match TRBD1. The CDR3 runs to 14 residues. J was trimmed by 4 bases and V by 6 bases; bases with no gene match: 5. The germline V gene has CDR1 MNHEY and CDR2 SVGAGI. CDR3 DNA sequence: TGTGCCAGCAGAGGGGACAGGGGAAGCTATGGCTACACCTTC. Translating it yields CASRGDRGSYGYTF.

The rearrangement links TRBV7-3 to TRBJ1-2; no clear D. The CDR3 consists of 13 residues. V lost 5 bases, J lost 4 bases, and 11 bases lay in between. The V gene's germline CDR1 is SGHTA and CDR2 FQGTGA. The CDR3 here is CASSPDVGYGYTF. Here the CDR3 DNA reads TGTGCCAGCAGCCCGGACGTCGGCTATGGCTACACCTTC.

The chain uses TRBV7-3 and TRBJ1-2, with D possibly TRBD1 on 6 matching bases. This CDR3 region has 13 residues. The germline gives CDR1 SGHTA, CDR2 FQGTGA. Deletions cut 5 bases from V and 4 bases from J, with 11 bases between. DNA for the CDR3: TGTGCCAGCAGCCAGAGGGGGTCCTATGGCTACACCTTC. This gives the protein CASSQRGSYGYTF.

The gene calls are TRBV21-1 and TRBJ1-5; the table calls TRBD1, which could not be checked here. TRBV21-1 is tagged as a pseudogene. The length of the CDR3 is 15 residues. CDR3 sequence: CASSKATHHYQPQHF. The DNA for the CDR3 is TGTGCCAGCAGCAAAGCGACACACCATTATCAGCCCCAGCATTTT.